The 27 T cell receptor beta chains reported below all come from one sample, sequenced in a study of human T cells and chemical hapten exposure. TCRdb re-called the RACE reads through MiXCR, storing one row per CDR3 protein. This table has 100,000 to 150,000 distinct CDR3 sequences, around 13% appearing once. As for time point: patch test 1, 2 weeks after DPC sensitization. The treatment is: therapeutic diphenylcyclopropenone sensitization with weekly scalp DPC. Sequencing used whole blood, obtained in connection with sensitization to the hapten diphenylcyclopropenone (DPC). Receptor source: a man aged 18 to 30 with alopecia areata. Some clones in this sample may be carry-over from other donors' samples.

This clonotype has more than one count but fewer than ten. This chain joins TRBV7-9 and TRBJ2-3; TRBD1 matches 10 bases. V gave up 4 bases and J gave up 3 bases; unmatched junction bases: 7. The CDR3 contains 16 residues. CDR1 SEHNR and CDR2 FQNEAQ come from the germline V gene (reference sequence). DNA for the CDR3: TGTGCCAGCAGCTACGAATGGGACAGGGGAACAGATACGCAGTATTTT. Encoded protein: CASSYEWDRGTDTQYF.

This clonotype was recorded a few times. This rearrangement joins TRBV18 to TRBJ1-1; D is undetermined. V shed 1 base and J shed 6 bases, with 12 bases lying between them. This CDR3 comprises 14 residues. CDR1 is KGHSH and CDR2 is LQKENI in the germline V gene. Here the CDR3 DNA reads TGTGCCAGCTCACCACGGGGAGTGAAGGCTGAAGCTTTCTTT. It yields the protein CASSPRGVKAEAFF.

The chain recombines TRBV29-1 with TRBJ2-5; TRBD1 might be the D (5 bases). The germline CDR1 and CDR2 sequences are SQVTM and ANQGSEA. The CDR3 loop spans 15 amino acids. Trimming took off 0 bases at V and 0 bases at J, with 11 bases between the two ends. Here the CDR3 reads CSVEDRDSYQETQYF. Here the CDR3 DNA reads TGCAGCGTTGAAGATCGAGACAGTTACCAAGAGACCCAGTACTTC.

The chain links TRBV25-1 to TRBJ2-2, with D tentatively TRBD1 (6 bases). Trimming shortened V by 10 bases and J by 3 bases, and 9 bases separated the two germline ends. Germline V gene data show CDR1 as MGHDK and CDR2 as SYGVNS. This CDR3 is built from 12 residues. The CDR3 loop reads CATRTDTGELFF. The CDR3, as DNA: TGTGCCACCAGGACAGACACCGGGGAGCTGTTTTTT.

The rearrangement links TRBV20-1 to TRBJ1-6; maybe TRBD1 (5 bases). The germline CDR1 and CDR2 sequences are DFQATT and SNEGSKA (reference sequence). This CDR3 has 16 residues. Deletions cut 6 bases from V and 0 bases from J, with 15 bases between. The CDR3 is CSARTGGGSYNSPLHF. As DNA, the CDR3 is TGCAGTGCCCGAACCGGGGGGGGCTCCTATAATTCACCCCTCCACTTT.

This clonotype was found a few times. The J gene is TRBJ1-2, the V gene TRBV25-1; D is unclear. The CDR3 covers 16 residues. The V end was cut by 0 bases, the J end by 0 bases, with 11 bases between. Germline loops: CDR1 MGHDK, CDR2 SYGVNS. This CDR3 reads CASSEYGPAANYGYTF. The CDR3 nucleotides are TGTGCCAGCAGTGAATATGGGCCAGCAGCTAACTATGGCTACACCTTC.

This rearrangement joins TRBV20-1 to TRBJ1-1; D ambiguous. Trimming left V 1 base short and J 1 base short, with 13 bases between. Germline CDR1 DFQATT, CDR2 SNEGSKA (reference sequence). CDR3 length: 15 amino acids. As DNA, the CDR3 is TGCAGTGCTAGAGCACGCCCGTTTACGAACACTGAAGCTTTCTTT. Translation gives CSARARPFTNTEAFF.

The V gene is TRBV12-3 or TRBV12-4, the J gene TRBJ1-5; TRBD1 might be the D (5 bases). V was clipped by 0 bases and J by 0 bases, with 24 bases between them. The CDR3 length is 21 residues. The CDR3 sequence is CASSLALTFASQGYSNQPQHF. The CDR3 nucleotides read TGTGCCAGCAGTTTAGCTCTCACATTCGCCAGTCAGGGTTATAGCAATCAGCCCCAGCATTTT.

This clonotype was seen more than once but under ten times. The rearrangement links TRBV7-8 to TRBJ1-6, with D unclear. CDR3 size: 14 residues. The germline V gene encodes CDR1 SGHVS and CDR2 FQNEAQ. Trimming cost V 0 bases and J 10 bases, with 10 bases left between them. This CDR3 reads CASSLAREGSPLHF. Written as DNA, the CDR3 is TGTGCCAGCAGCTTAGCGAGGGAAGGCTCACCCCTCCACTTT.

CDR3 sequence reads: CASSLVGGADTQYF. For the CDR3, the DNA is TGTGCCAGCAGCTTAGTCGGGGGGGCAGATACGCAGTATTTT. This chain links TRBV7-2 with TRBJ2-3, with 8 positions matching TRBD2. CDR3 length equals 14 residues. Germline V lookup: CDR1 SGHTA, CDR2 FQGNSA. With V trimmed by 1 base and J by 4 bases, 1 base remained unmatched.

The sample holds a few counts of this clonotype. CDR3 bases: TGTGCCAGCAGTTCCCTTAATCAGCCCCAGCATTTT. Amino acid sequence: CASSSLNQPQHF. The gene calls are TRBV6-2 or TRBV6-3 and TRBJ1-5; D is unclear. V lost 4 bases and J lost 4, with 5 bases in between. Germline CDR1 and CDR2: MNHEY and SVGEGT. CDR3 length: 12 residues.

This clonotype was counted between two and nine times. J is TRBJ2-5 and V is TRBV6-6, with 10 bases that match TRBD1. This CDR3 region has 14 residues. CDR1 is MNHNY and CDR2 is SVGAGI in the germline V gene (reference sequence). V was pared by 8 bases and J by 1 base, with 4 bases of the junction left unmatched. CDR3 sequence reads: CASRRTGGQETQYF. In DNA form, the CDR3 reads TGTGCCAGCCGCAGGACAGGGGGCCAAGAGACCCAGTACTTC.

This clonotype was recorded many times. The rearrangement links TRBV18 to TRBJ1-1, with 8 nucleotides matching TRBD1. The J segment lost 2 bases and the V segment lost 1 base, leaving 3 bases of the junction unmatched. This CDR3 spans 15 amino acids. Germline CDR1 reads KGHSH; CDR2 reads LQKENI. The CDR3 DNA reads as TGTGCCAGCTCACCACTCAGGGGGCATAACACTGAAGCTTTCTTT. Translation gives CASSPLRGHNTEAFF. The variable domain in full, with the rest retrieved from reference TRBV18 and TRBJ1-1, is NAGVMQNPRHLVRRRGQEARLRCSPMKGHSHVYWYRQLPEEGLKFMVYLQKENIIDESGMPKERFSAEFPKEGPSILRIQQVVRGDSAAYFCASSPLRGHNTEAFFGQGTRLTVV.

V and J are TRBV5-5 and TRBJ1-4; D remains unclear. This CDR3 region has 16 residues. Germline CDR1 and CDR2: SGHKS and YYEKEE (reference sequence). Deletions cut 0 bases from V and 0 bases from J, with 9 bases between. CDR3 bases: TGTGCCAGCAGCTTGGCCGGGGTGGCAACTAATGAAAAACTGTTTTTT. Translated, it gives CASSLAGVATNEKLFF. The complete variable domain, with remaining parts taken from reference TRBV5-5 and TRBJ1-4, reads DAGVTQSPTHLIKTRGQQVTLRCSPISGHKSVSWYQQVLGQGPQFIFQYYEKEERGRGNFPDRFSARQFPNYSSELNVNALLLGDSALYLCASSLAGVATNEKLFFGSGTQLSVL.

J is TRBJ2-1 and V is TRBV28; 7 nucleotides match TRBD2. The CDR3 covers 15 residues. Germline CDR1 and CDR2: MDHEN and SYDVKM. The V gene end was trimmed by 1 base and the J gene end by 7 bases; junction bases not matched to a gene: 7. The CDR3 region has the DNA TGTGCCAGCAGTTTATCCGGGGGGAGACCTAATGAGCAGTTCTTC. This sequence encodes CASSLSGGRPNEQFF.

The gene calls are TRBV7-8 and TRBJ1-5; D gene uncertain. This CDR3 comprises 17 residues. V was cut by 1 base and J by 0 bases, with 13 bases left in between. The V gene's germline CDR1 is SGHVS and CDR2 FQNEAQ. CDR3 sequence: CASSLGPSWGSNQPQHF. CDR3 nucleotide sequence: TGTGCCAGCAGCTTAGGGCCCTCTTGGGGTAGCAATCAGCCCCAGCATTTT.

This clonotype was observed a handful of times. The chain joins TRBV6-2 or TRBV6-3 to TRBJ2-2; D remains ambiguous. CDR3 length: 12 amino acids. Germline-derived CDR1 and CDR2 are MNHEY and SVGEGT. V was shortened by 6 bases and J by 7 bases, with 9 bases between the two germline ends. Here the CDR3 reads CASSQTLGELFF. For the CDR3, the DNA is TGTGCCAGCAGCCAAACCCTCGGGGAGCTGTTTTTT.

The rearrangement joins TRBV28 to TRBJ2-5, with 10 bases that match TRBD2. V lost 3 bases and J lost 3; bases outside the gene matches: 7. Germline V gene lookup returns CDR1 MDHEN and CDR2 SYDVKM. The CDR3 covers 16 residues. The CDR3 DNA is TGTGCCAGCAGTTTTGTAGCGGGGGGAGGCGAAGAGACCCAGTACTTC. This encodes CASSFVAGGGEETQYF.

The chain uses TRBV9 and TRBJ2-1; 9 bases are shared with TRBD2. Germline V gene data show CDR1 as SGDLS and CDR2 as YYNGEE. The length of the CDR3 is 21 residues. V shed 2 bases, J shed 0 bases, and the junction held 18 bases outside the gene matches. The CDR3 DNA follows: TGTGCCAGCAGCGTGAGAGGGGGACTAGCCGAAGGCCTCATCTCCTACAATGAGCAGTTCTTC. It is translated as CASSVRGGLAEGLISYNEQFF.

J is TRBJ1-1 and V is TRBV7-3; TRBD1 matches 7 bases. CDR3 size: 12 residues. The trim removed 1 base at V and 7 bases at J, leaving 0 bases unmatched. The germline V gene encodes CDR1 SGHTA and CDR2 FQGTGA. CDR3 nucleotides: TGTGCCAGCAGCTTAAACAGGGGTGAAGCTTTCTTT. It is translated as CASSLNRGEAFF.

This chain connects TRBV19 to TRBJ2-7; a weak D match, TRBD2 (6 bases). This CDR3 contains 15 residues. Germline V gene lookup returns CDR1 LNHDA and CDR2 SQIVND (reference sequence). V was trimmed by 10 bases and J by 1 base, leaving 20 bases between them. The CDR3 region has the DNA TGTGCCACCGCCGATGGGGGAGGAAGGTCCTACGAGCAGTACTTC. It is translated as CATADGGGRSYEQYF.

This chain joins TRBV20-1 and TRBJ2-7; 8 bases map to TRBD1. Germline CDR1 DFQATT, CDR2 SNEGSKA (reference sequence). V shed 6 bases and J 2 bases; nucleotides not matched to a gene: 3. The CDR3 has 12 residues. The CDR3 DNA follows: TGCAGTGCCTGGGACAGGACCTACGAGCAGTACTTC. Its protein is CSAWDRTYEQYF.

The chain has TRBV12-3 or TRBV12-4 and TRBJ2-1, with 7 bases identical to TRBD2. J lost 0 bases, V lost 7 bases, and 6 bases had no gene match. The CDR3 covers 15 residues. The CDR3 nucleotides are TGTGCCAGCACCAAACTAGCGAGCTCCTACAATGAGCAGTTCTTC. As protein: CASTKLASSYNEQFF.

There are many counts of this clonotype. The J gene is TRBJ2-7, the V gene TRBV7-3, with D possibly TRBD2 on 6 matching bases. Germline lookup yields CDR1 SGHTA and CDR2 FQGTGA. V dropped 3 bases and J dropped 0 bases, with 12 bases sitting between them. The CDR3 runs to 15 residues. In nucleotides, the CDR3 is TGTGCCAGCAGCTTGAGGAGCGGGTCCTCCTACGAGCAGTACTTC. Translation gives CASSLRSGSSYEQYF.

The table lists this clonotype with a few counts. The chain links TRBV5-6 to TRBJ2-7; the match to TRBD1 covers 9 bases. V was pared by 4 bases and J by 2 bases, with 7 bases of the junction left unmatched. This CDR3 is built from 15 residues. Germline-derived CDR1 and CDR2 are SGHDT and YYEEEE. The CDR3 spells CASSAAGTGPYEQYV. The DNA for the CDR3 is TGTGCCAGCAGCGCGGCCGGGACAGGGCCCTACGAGCAGTACGTC.

The table lists this clonotype with many counts. The V gene is TRBV29-1, the J gene TRBJ1-4, with 9 bases matching TRBD1. V gave up 2 bases and J gave up 7 bases; unmatched junction bases: 5. There are 14 residues in the CDR3. Germline CDR1 and CDR2: SQVTM and ANQGSEA. This CDR3 reads CSVESGQGREKLFF. The CDR3 DNA reads TGCAGCGTTGAAAGTGGACAGGGGCGTGAAAAACTGTTTTTT.

There are a few counts of this clonotype. V is TRBV7-6 and J is TRBJ2-6, with D unresolved. V was clipped by 2 bases and J by 4 bases, with 18 bases between them. CDR1 is SGHVS, CDR2 FNYEAQ, per germline. This CDR3 region has 18 residues. The CDR3 DNA reads TGTGCCAGCAGCTTATCTCAGAAGCCTCTCTGGGGGGCCAACGTCCTGACTTTC. It translates to CASSLSQKPLWGANVLTF.